What follows are 19 T cell receptor beta chains derived from one specimen sequenced in a study of cytomegalovirus exposure and HLA in healthy donors. It was with 60 Vbeta and 13 Jbeta primers that the PCR ran. Assay used: immunoSEQ multiplex PCR; TCRdb lists only in-frame clones, some missing. The sample shows fewer than 110,000 clones, 74% of them seen only once. The sequencing sample was made of PBMCs. The receptors shown here come from a woman in her 40s in good health and CMV-seropositive.

This chain uses TRBV5-4 with TRBJ2-7, with 9 positions matching TRBD1. V gave up 4 bases and J gave up 5 bases; unmatched junction bases: 4. From germline, CDR1 is SGHNT and CDR2 YYREEE (reference sequence). This CDR3 has 13 amino acids. CDR3 bases: TGTGCCAGCAGCAAGACAGGGGGGGACGAGCAGTACTTC. As protein: CASSKTGGDEQYF.

This clone has only a few counts. The J gene is TRBJ2-1, the V gene TRBV28; D is unresolved. The germline CDR1 and CDR2 sequences are MDHEN and SYDVKM. Trimming stripped 7 bases from V and 0 bases from J, with 10 bases between. The CDR3 runs to 14 residues. The CDR3 bases are TGTGCCAGCACCCCCACTCGCTCCTACAATGAGCAGTTCTTC. Its protein product is CASTPTRSYNEQFF.

This clone appeared a few times. In nucleotides, the CDR3 is TGTGCCAGCAGTACAGGGAAGACTGAAGCTTTCTTT. Translating gives CASSTGKTEAFF. The chain is built from TRBV2 and TRBJ1-1; possibly TRBD1 for D (6 bases). Germline V lookup: CDR1 SNHLY, CDR2 FYNNEI. The V and J ends lost 5 bases and 5 bases respectively, with 9 bases between them. The CDR3 has 12 residues.

The chain recombines TRBV5-4 with TRBJ1-4; D uncertain. The germline V gene has CDR1 SGHNT and CDR2 YYREEE (reference sequence). This CDR3 is 13 amino acids long. The V end was cut by 1 base, the J end by 7 bases, with 8 bases between. In nucleotides, the CDR3 is TGTGCCAGCAGCTTGCAAGAGGGTGAAAAACTGTTTTTT. Its translation: CASSLQEGEKLFF.

The J gene is TRBJ2-5, the V gene TRBV18, with a weak D call TRBD1 (6 bases). The CDR3 spans 15 residues. The germline V and J ends were trimmed by 3 bases and 1 base, with 12 bases remaining between them. Germline CDR1 reads KGHSH; CDR2 reads LQKENI. The CDR3 loop is CASSPRSTGQETQYF. The CDR3 region has the DNA TGTGCCAGCTCACCCCGATCGACAGGCCAAGAGACCCAGTACTTC.

The V call is TRBV5-6, the J call TRBJ2-7; 10 bases line up with TRBD1. The CDR3 totals 15 residues. Germline loops: CDR1 SGHDT, CDR2 YYEEEE. With V trimmed by 0 bases and J by 5 bases, 5 bases remained unmatched. The CDR3 nucleotides are TGTGCCAGCAGCTTGGAGGGGACAGGGGTGCACGAGCAGTACTTC. Translating gives CASSLEGTGVHEQYF.

The rearrangement links TRBV19 to TRBJ1-5; D gene uncertain. Germline V gene sequence: CDR1 LNHDA, CDR2 SQIVND (reference sequence). The CDR3 is made up of 13 amino acids. V lost 5 bases to trimming and J lost 5 bases, with 10 bases between them. The CDR3 protein is CASSSGFHQPQHF. CDR3 nucleotide sequence: TGTGCCAGTAGTTCAGGATTTCATCAGCCCCAGCATTTT. Full variable domain (missing parts from reference TRBV19 and TRBJ1-5): DGGITQSPKYLFRKEGQNVTLSCEQNLNHDAMYWYRQDPGQGLRLIYYSQIVNDFQKGDIAEGYSVSREKKESFPLTVTSAQKNPTAFYLCASSSGFHQPQHFGDGTRLSIL.

The rearrangement joins TRBV5-4 to TRBJ1-2; TRBD1 matches at 8 bases. The CDR3 sequence is 15 residues long. Unmatched junction bases numbered 12, after V lost 3 bases and J lost 8 bases. From germline, CDR1 is SGHNT and CDR2 YYREEE (reference sequence). The DNA for the CDR3 is TGTGCCAGCAGCTCTGGGAGGCAGGGGGCGGGGGGCTACACCTTC. It codes for CASSSGRQGAGGYTF.

The chain carries TRBV5-4 and TRBJ1-1, with 9 bases matching TRBD1. Germline loops: CDR1 SGHNT, CDR2 YYREEE (reference sequence). This CDR3 is 12 amino acids long. V lost 6 bases, J lost 8 bases, and 5 bases stayed unmatched. The CDR3 DNA follows: TGTGCCAGCAAAGTACAGGGGGCAGAAGCTTTCTTT. Its protein product is CASKVQGAEAFF.

This clone was seen a few times. The chain is built from TRBV4-3 and TRBJ2-7; a possible D gene is TRBD1 (6 bases). CDR1 and CDR2 (germline): LGHNA, YSLEER. Between the trimmed V and J ends, which lost 0 bases and 3 bases, there was a span of 12 bases. The CDR3 is made up of 15 amino acids. The CDR3 DNA follows: TGCGCCAGCAGCCAAGATGGCGCAGGGGTCTACGAGCAGTACTTC. Protein sequence: CASSQDGAGVYEQYF.

As for this clone: In the same sample, other DNA sequences code for this CDR3. The chain links TRBV15 to TRBJ2-7; D is unresolved. The CDR3 sequence is 14 residues long. Trimming shortened V by 0 bases and J by 3 bases, and 9 bases separated the two germline ends. The germline CDR1 and CDR2 sequences are LNHNV and YYDKDF (reference sequence). CDR3 in amino acids: CATSRDRGSYEQYF. CDR3 bases: TGTGCCACCAGCAGAGATCGAGGTAGCTACGAGCAGTACTTC.

This clone was observed once. The CDR3 nucleotides are TGTGCCAGTACCCCCGGTTACTCTGGAAACACCATATATTTT. Protein sequence: CASTPGYSGNTIYF. The chain couples TRBV19 to TRBJ1-3; no clear D gene. CDR1 is LNHDA, CDR2 SQIVND, per germline (reference sequence). The CDR3 is 14 residues long. V lost 7 bases and J lost 0, with 10 bases in between.

The rearrangement links TRBV30 to TRBJ1-5, with D perhaps TRBD1 (6 bases). CDR1 and CDR2 from the germline V gene are GTSNPN and SVGIG (reference sequence). CDR3 length: 12 amino acids. Trimming took 5 bases from V and 11 from J, leaving 16 bases between them. In nucleotides, the CDR3 is TGTGCCTGGTCCGCAGGGGATCCGGCCCAGCATTTT. Protein product: CAWSAGDPAQHF.

CDR3 amino acids: CATSRGGIGGDYGYTF. The DNA of the CDR3 is TGTGCCACCAGCAGAGGCGGGATTGGGGGGGACTATGGCTACACCTTC. The chain is built from TRBV15 and TRBJ1-2; possible D gene TRBD1, 5 bases. V was pared by 1 base and J by 3 bases, with 15 bases between. Looked up from germline, CDR1 is LNHNV and CDR2 is YYDKDF (reference sequence). The CDR3 loop spans 16 amino acids.

The chain carries TRBV4-1 and TRBJ1-6; a weak D match, TRBD1 (5 bases). Trimming took 4 bases from V and 6 from J, leaving 13 bases between them. Looked up from germline, CDR1 is MGHRA and CDR2 is YSYEKL. The CDR3 length is 15 residues. This CDR3 is CASSRGGTSNSPLHF. DNA for the CDR3: TGCGCCAGCAGCCGGGGGGGGACGAGTAATTCACCCCTCCACTTT.

The chain is built from TRBV5-1 and TRBJ2-7, with D possibly TRBD1 on 6 matching bases. The germline CDR1 and CDR2 sequences are SGHRS and YFSETQ. The CDR3 loop spans 15 amino acids. V was pared by 0 bases and J by 4 bases, with 14 bases between. The CDR3 spells CASSLGPRGGYEQYF. The DNA of the CDR3 is TGCGCCAGCAGCTTGGGACCCAGGGGTGGGTACGAGCAGTACTTC.

The gene calls are TRBV28 and TRBJ1-1; D ambiguous. The CDR3 runs to 15 residues. Germline lookup yields CDR1 MDHEN and CDR2 SYDVKM. Trimming took off 7 bases at V and 3 bases at J, with 18 bases between the two ends. CDR3 nucleotide sequence: TGTGCCAGCACCCCCCCCATAGGAGCGGACACTGAAGCTTTCTTT. It yields the protein CASTPPIGADTEAFF.

This chain joins TRBV6-5 and TRBJ2-1; 7 bases are a match to TRBD2. Losses at the gene ends were 5 bases for V and 10 bases for J; bases not matched to a gene: 14. Germline V CDR1 and CDR2: MNHEY, SVGAGI. CDR3 length equals 15 residues. DNA of the CDR3: TGTGCCAGCAGTAGCCATTGGGGGGGGGTAAAAGAGCAGTTCTTC. Amino acid sequence: CASSSHWGGVKEQFF.

This clone was detected only once. The V call is TRBV30, the J call TRBJ2-2, with D unresolved. V dropped 7 bases and J dropped 7 bases, with 19 bases sitting between them. Germline V gene data show CDR1 as GTSNPN and CDR2 as SVGIG (reference sequence). This CDR3 is built from 14 residues. Written as DNA, the CDR3 is TGTGCCTCCGCGATGGGCCTGGCCGACGGGGAGCTGTTTTTT. Protein product: CASAMGLADGELFF.